This TCR beta chain was profiled in a study of T cell responses to AZD1222 COVID-19 vaccine. CDR3 length equals 14 residues. Germline V CDR1 and CDR2: SNHLY, FYNNEI. The ends lost 7 bases at V and 7 bases at J; junction bases unmatched: 12. Worth noting for this clone: Its antigen is as yet unknown.

The assay was immunoSEQ multiplex PCR, and TCRdb's table has in-frame clones only and misses some. The sample has about 110,000 clones; roughly nine tenths are singletons. Study conclusions and caveats: Spike-specific TCR breadth and depth were elevated following two AZD1222 doses. Donors were mostly white British, more females; clonal diversity possibly underestimated.

This sequence originates from an adult in good health. This chain links TRBV2 with TRBJ1-2; 7 nucleotides line up with TRBD1. The sample consisted of peripheral blood, taken on day 0 of AZD1222 vaccination. The CDR3: CASTQDRAGFGYTF. The CDR3 DNA sequence: TGTGCCAGCACCCAAGACAGGGCTGGATTTGGCTACACCTTC.